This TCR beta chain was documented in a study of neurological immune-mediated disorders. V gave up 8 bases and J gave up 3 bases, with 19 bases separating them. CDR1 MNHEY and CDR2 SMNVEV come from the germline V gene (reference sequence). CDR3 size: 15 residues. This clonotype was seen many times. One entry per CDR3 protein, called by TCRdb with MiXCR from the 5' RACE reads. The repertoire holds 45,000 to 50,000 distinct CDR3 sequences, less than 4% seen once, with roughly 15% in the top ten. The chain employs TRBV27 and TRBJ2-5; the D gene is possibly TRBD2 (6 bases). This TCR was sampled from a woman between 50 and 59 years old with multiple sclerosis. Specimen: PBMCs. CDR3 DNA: TGTGCCAGCGGTAAATGGGACTCATTGAAAGAGACCCAGTACTTC. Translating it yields CASGKWDSLKETQYF.